This passage covers 23 T cell receptor beta chains from one sample sequenced in a study of cytomegalovirus exposure and HLA in healthy donors. The PCR used 60 Vbeta and 13 Jbeta primers. Repertoires were generated with immunoSEQ multiplex PCR, while TCRdb's copy carries only in-frame clones and drops some. The table has about 180,000 clones, about four fifths seen once; the top ten hold about 2.1%. What was sequenced was PBMCs. All receptors come from a woman aged 30 to 39 in good health and CMV-seronegative.

The V call is TRBV18, the J call TRBJ1-5; no reliable D call. Germline V gives CDR1 KGHSH, CDR2 LQKENI. The CDR3 extends over 13 amino acids. Between the trimmed V and J ends, which lost 7 bases and 0 bases, there was a span of 7 bases. The CDR3 DNA sequence: TGTGCCAGCTTAGAGGATAGCAATCAGCCCCAGCATTTT. This gives the protein CASLEDSNQPQHF.

The rearrangement uses TRBV9 and TRBJ2-5; the D gene is possibly TRBD1 (7 bases). Trimming removed 2 bases at V and 0 bases at J, with 11 bases between. The CDR3 is 15 amino acids. Germline V gene sequence: CDR1 SGDLS, CDR2 YYNGEE. The CDR3 protein is CASSVAGGYQETQYF. The DNA of the CDR3 is TGTGCCAGCAGCGTGGCAGGGGGGTACCAAGAGACCCAGTACTTC.

V and J are TRBV5-1 and TRBJ1-2; 11 bases agree with TRBD1. CDR1 is SGHRS and CDR2 is YFSETQ in the germline V gene. The CDR3 is 14 residues long. After removal of 3 bases from V and 7 bases from J, the junction contained 5 bases not matched to a gene. The CDR3 here is CASSSGQGGAGYTF. The CDR3 nucleotides read TGCGCCAGCAGCTCGGGACAGGGGGGCGCTGGCTACACCTTC.

The gene calls are TRBV12-5 and TRBJ1-2, with 11 bases fitting TRBD1. V shed 4 bases and J 3 bases; nucleotides not matched to a gene: 4. CDR1 and CDR2 from the germline V gene are LGHNT and FRNRAP. The CDR3 runs to 15 residues. Here the CDR3 DNA reads TGTGCTAGTGGTTCCTGGACAGGGGGCTACTATGGCTACACCTTC. It yields the protein CASGSWTGGYYGYTF.

The J gene is TRBJ1-2, the V gene TRBV6-5; D gene uncertain. The CDR3 totals 14 residues. Germline V gene sequence: CDR1 MNHEY, CDR2 SVGAGI. Trimming cost V 10 bases and J 5 bases, with 20 bases left between them. The CDR3 bases are TGTGCCACAACGCCTCGACTGTTAGAATATGGCTACACCTTC. This sequence encodes CATTPRLLEYGYTF.

CDR3 coding DNA: TGTGCCAGCAGCTTCCCAACCGCGGGGGGGCAAGAGACCCAGTACTTC. Its translation is CASSFPTAGGQETQYF. The rearrangement uses TRBV7-2 and TRBJ2-5; 9 bases fit TRBD2. V was clipped by 3 bases and J by 2 bases; unmatched bases: 7. This CDR3 spans 16 amino acids. Germline CDR1 SGHTA, CDR2 FQGNSA.

V gene TRBV5-4 combines with J gene TRBJ2-5, with 10 nucleotides matching TRBD2. Germline V gene lookup returns CDR1 SGHNT and CDR2 YYREEE (reference sequence). V shed 0 bases and J 4 bases; nucleotides not matched to a gene: 3. The CDR3 loop spans 15 amino acids. The CDR3 DNA is TGTGCCAGCAGCTTGGCAGCGGGGGGGCGAGAGACCCAGTACTTC. As protein: CASSLAAGGRETQYF.

The CDR3 region has the DNA TGTGCCAGCAGCCCCGGGACAGGGTCTCCCGTCGGCGAGCAGTACTTC. Translated, it gives CASSPGTGSPVGEQYF. V is TRBV2 and J is TRBJ2-7; TRBD1 aligns across 9 bases. The CDR3 is 16 amino acids. V was pared by 6 bases and J by 6 bases, with 15 bases of the junction left unmatched. Germline CDR1 SNHLY, CDR2 FYNNEI.

The V call is TRBV9, the J call TRBJ1-1, with D unclear. V was trimmed by 4 bases and J by 3 bases, leaving 16 bases between them. The CDR3 has 15 residues. Looked up from germline, CDR1 is SGDLS and CDR2 is YYNGEE. In nucleotides, the CDR3 is TGTGCCAGCAGCATTACTCCAGTAGAGGACACTGAAGCTTTCTTT. Translation gives CASSITPVEDTEAFF.

This chain uses TRBV27 with TRBJ1-2; D call uncertain. V lost 10 bases and J 2 bases, leaving 14 bases between the germline ends. Per the germline V gene, CDR1 is MNHEY and CDR2 is SMNVEV (reference sequence). The CDR3 is 13 residues long. CDR3 sequence (DNA): TGTGCCACCGCGAGGGCAACGAACTATGGCTACACCTTC. Translated: CATARATNYGYTF.

The chain has TRBV5-5 and TRBJ2-2; tentatively, D is TRBD1 (6 bases). The V end was cut by 5 bases, the J end by 5 bases, with 13 bases between. The CDR3 is 14 residues long. Germline V CDR1 and CDR2: SGHKS, YYEKEE (reference sequence). The DNA for the CDR3 is TGTGCCAGCAGTCCGACAGGTCCAACCGGGGAGCTGTTTTTT. Translating gives CASSPTGPTGELFF.

This clone was counted a single time. CDR3 coding DNA: TGTGCCAGCAGCGATCCCGGGACACCTTATGGCTACACCTTC. Amino acids: CASSDPGTPYGYTF. The V and J genes are TRBV9 and TRBJ1-2; D is perhaps TRBD1 (6 bases). This CDR3 has 14 residues. Per the germline V gene, CDR1 is SGDLS and CDR2 is YYNGEE. Between the trimmed V and J ends, which lost 3 bases and 5 bases, there was a span of 14 bases. Full variable domain (remainder filled in from reference TRBV9 and TRBJ1-2): DSGVTQTPKHLITATGQRVTLRCSPRSGDLSVYWYQQSLDQGLQFLIQYYNGEERAKGNILERFSAQQFPDLHSELNLSSLELGDSALYFCASSDPGTPYGYTFGSGTRLTVV.

The V gene is TRBV4-3, the J gene TRBJ2-7; 14 bases fit TRBD2. Trimming removed 1 base from V and 6 bases from J; junction bases left unmatched: 2. The germline gives CDR1 LGHNA, CDR2 YSLEER. This CDR3 region has 15 residues. This chain's CDR3 is CASSQGTSGGREQYF. The CDR3 DNA reads TGCGCCAGCAGCCAAGGGACTAGCGGGGGGCGCGAGCAGTACTTC.

This clone has just one count. V and J are TRBV6-6 and TRBJ2-1, with a weak D call TRBD2 (7 bases). CDR3 length: 15 residues. V was clipped by 6 bases and J by 5 bases, with 17 bases between them. Germline V gives CDR1 MNHNY, CDR2 SVGAGI (reference sequence). This CDR3 reads CASSQAGARDNEQFF. The CDR3 nucleotides are TGTGCCAGCAGCCAGGCGGGGGCCCGGGACAATGAGCAGTTCTTC.

The genes are TRBV2 and TRBJ2-1; 8 bases are shared with TRBD2. Germline CDR1 SNHLY, CDR2 FYNNEI. This CDR3 is 17 amino acids long. V lost 0 bases, J lost 4 bases, and 8 bases stayed unmatched. The CDR3 DNA reads TGTGCCAGCAGTGAAGCGCTATTCAGCGGGGGTTACAATGAGCAGTTCTTC. Protein product: CASSEALFSGGYNEQFF.

The chain's CDR3 is CAWREQNLYEQYF. CDR3 coding DNA: TGTGCCTGGAGGGAACAGAATCTCTACGAGCAGTACTTC. The chain uses TRBV30 and TRBJ2-7; no reliable D call. The CDR3 loop spans 13 amino acids. V lost 3 bases and J lost 3, with 12 bases in between. Germline CDR1 GTSNPN, CDR2 SVGIG (reference sequence).

The genes are TRBV30 and TRBJ2-7; D remains unclear. The CDR3 is 17 amino acids. V gave up 0 bases and J gave up 0 bases, with 18 bases separating them. In germline, CDR1 is GTSNPN, CDR2 SVGIG (reference sequence). The DNA for the CDR3 is TGTGCCTGGAGTGTACCGGTGACGGCAGGAAGCTCCTACGAGCAGTACTTC. Amino acid sequence: CAWSVPVTAGSSYEQYF.

This clone was seen a handful of times. The rearrangement joins TRBV19 to TRBJ2-7, with D maybe TRBD2 (5 bases). The CDR3 has 13 amino acids. V lost 3 bases, J lost 2 bases, and 8 bases lay in between. Germline V gene data show CDR1 as LNHDA and CDR2 as SQIVND (reference sequence). CDR3 in DNA: TGTGCCAGTAGTATCCGGGGTCCCTACGAGCAGTACTTC. Protein sequence: CASSIRGPYEQYF. Complete variable domain (other parts from reference TRBV19 and TRBJ2-7): DGGITQSPKYLFRKEGQNVTLSCEQNLNHDAMYWYRQDPGQGLRLIYYSQIVNDFQKGDIAEGYSVSREKKESFPLTVTSAQKNPTAFYLCASSIRGPYEQYFGPGTRLTVT.

J is TRBJ2-3 and V is TRBV29-1; TRBD2 matches 10 bases. Germline loops: CDR1 SQVTM, CDR2 ANQGSEA. V trimming: 0 bases; J trimming: 5 bases; junction bases outside the gene matches: 8. CDR3 size: 16 residues. In DNA form, the CDR3 reads TGCAGCGTTGAAGATCTGGAAGCGGGGGGGCGAGATACGCAGTATTTT. This translates into CSVEDLEAGGRDTQYF.

This clone was counted between two and nine times. The chain recombines TRBV5-1 with TRBJ2-7; 7 nucleotides align to TRBD1. Trimming removed 5 bases from V and 6 bases from J; junction bases left unmatched: 11. Germline V gives CDR1 SGHRS, CDR2 YFSETQ. The CDR3 sequence is 14 residues long. The chain's CDR3 is CASSFSGTVLEQYF. The CDR3 nucleotides are TGCGCCAGCAGTTTTTCCGGGACAGTCCTCGAGCAGTACTTC.

Remarks on this clone: The sample has other DNA sequences that encode this CDR3 too. The gene calls are TRBV30 and TRBJ2-7, with a weak D call TRBD1 (5 bases). Germline CDR1 reads GTSNPN; CDR2 reads SVGIG (reference sequence). The germline V and J ends were trimmed by 0 bases and 3 bases, with 9 bases remaining between them. CDR3 length: 13 residues. CDR3 region: CAWSVGQGYEQYF. In DNA, the CDR3 is TGTGCCTGGAGTGTAGGACAAGGCTACGAGCAGTACTTC.

The chain carries TRBV2 and TRBJ2-2; D might be TRBD1 (5 bases). The germline V and J ends were trimmed by 4 bases and 0 bases, with 12 bases remaining between them. Per germline, CDR1 SNHLY and CDR2 FYNNEI. This CDR3 spans 16 amino acids. Here the CDR3 DNA reads TGTGCCAGCAGTGTCGAAGGCAGGGCGAACACCGGGGAGCTGTTTTTT. Translating it yields CASSVEGRANTGELFF.

The chain employs TRBV5-1 and TRBJ1-1, with 8 bases aligning to TRBD1. This CDR3 has 15 amino acids. Trimming removed 3 bases from V and 1 base from J; junction bases left unmatched: 5. From germline, CDR1 is SGHRS and CDR2 YFSETQ. The CDR3 DNA is TGCGCCAGCAGCTGGGCAGGGGGCGGGAACACTGAAGCTTTCTTT. Translated: CASSWAGGGNTEAFF.